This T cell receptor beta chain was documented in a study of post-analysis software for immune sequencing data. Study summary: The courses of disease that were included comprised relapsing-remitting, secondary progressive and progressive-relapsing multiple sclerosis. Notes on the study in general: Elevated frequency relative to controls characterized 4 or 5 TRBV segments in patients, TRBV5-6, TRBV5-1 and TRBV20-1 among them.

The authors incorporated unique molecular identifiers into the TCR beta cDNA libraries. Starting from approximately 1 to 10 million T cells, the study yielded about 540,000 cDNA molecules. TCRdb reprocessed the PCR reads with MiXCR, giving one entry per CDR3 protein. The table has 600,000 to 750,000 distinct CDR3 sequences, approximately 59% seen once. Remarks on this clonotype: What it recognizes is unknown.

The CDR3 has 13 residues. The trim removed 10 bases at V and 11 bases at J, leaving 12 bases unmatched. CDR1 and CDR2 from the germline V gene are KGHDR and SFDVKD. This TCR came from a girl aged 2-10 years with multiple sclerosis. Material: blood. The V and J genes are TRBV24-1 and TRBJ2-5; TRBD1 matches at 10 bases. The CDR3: CATGTGDGNEQYF. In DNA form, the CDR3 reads TGTGCCACAGGGACAGGGGATGGCAATGAGCAGTACTTC.